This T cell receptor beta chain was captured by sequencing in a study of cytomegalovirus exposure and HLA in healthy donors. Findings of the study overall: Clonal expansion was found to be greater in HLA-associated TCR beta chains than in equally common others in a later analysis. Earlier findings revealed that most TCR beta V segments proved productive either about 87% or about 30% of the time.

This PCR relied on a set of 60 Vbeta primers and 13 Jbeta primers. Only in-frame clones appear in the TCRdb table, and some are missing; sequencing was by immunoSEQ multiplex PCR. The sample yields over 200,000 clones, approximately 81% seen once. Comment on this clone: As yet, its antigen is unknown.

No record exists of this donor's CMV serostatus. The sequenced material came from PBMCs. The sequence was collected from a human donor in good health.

CDR3 region: CASSRPTGAGEQYF. The CDR3 DNA reads TGTGCCAGCAGCAGACCGACAGGGGCTGGCGAGCAGTACTTC. The chain links TRBV5-5 to TRBJ2-7; 8 bases line up with TRBD1. This CDR3 comprises 14 residues. V dropped 4 bases and J dropped 6; count of bases not matched to a gene: 9. Germline V gives CDR1 SGHKS, CDR2 YYEKEE (reference sequence).